The clone carrying this TCR beta chain is deemed medium-sized. Its antigen is still unknown. V was clipped by 7 bases and J by 7 bases; unmatched bases: 19. The germline gives CDR1 MGHDK, CDR2 SYGVNS. This CDR3 spans 17 amino acids. As for treatment: approximately nine-day PBMC culture with coronavirus spike peptide pools or control peptides (ViraFEST assay). The data were obtained in a study of vaccination and CD4 T cells after COVID-19. Study-level background: The control cultures got either a CEFX pool, an HIV-1 Nef pool, or no peptide at all.

Oncomine TCR Beta short-read sequencing was applied to DNA from cultured CD4+ T cells. Each CDR3 protein gets one entry after TCRdb re-called the PCR reads with MiXCR. This sample has about 3,500 distinct CDR3 sequences, with around two fifths found just once. The chain employs TRBV25-1 and TRBJ1-5; TRBD1 aligns across 7 bases. Input material: CD4+ T cells from blood, cultured in vitro. The sequence came from a human donor who had recovered from COVID-19. The chain's CDR3 is CASIIFVEGQSKQPQHF. Written as DNA, the CDR3 is TGTGCCAGCATTATCTTCGTTGAGGGACAGAGTAAGCAGCCCCAGCATTTT. The whole variable domain, filled in from reference TRBV25-1 and TRBJ1-5, reads EADIYQTPRYLVIGTGKKITLECSQTMGHDKMYWYQQDPGMELHLIHYSYGVNSTEKGDLSSESTVSRIRTEHFPLTLESARPSHTSQYLCASIIFVEGQSKQPQHFGDGTRLSIL.